The next 21 T cell receptor beta chains were all read from a single sample in a study of post-analysis software for immune sequencing data. Points from the study as a whole: Patients showed TRBV5-6, TRBV5-1 and TRBV20-1 among roughly 5 TRBV segments more frequent than in controls.

TCR beta cDNA libraries included unique molecular identifiers. TCRdb independently ran MiXCR on the PCR reads; one entry per CDR3 protein. The sample holds 650,000 to 900,000 distinct CDR3 sequences, around 45% seen once. Their antigen targets remain unknown. Sequencing input: blood. Receptors were obtained from a girl aged 10-17 years with multiple sclerosis.

This chain uses TRBV20-1 with TRBJ2-5; D remains unclear. V gave up 1 base and J gave up 5 bases, with 8 bases separating them. The CDR3 extends over 12 amino acids. Germline-derived CDR1 and CDR2 are DFQATT and SNEGSKA (reference sequence). Here the CDR3 reads CSARGREETQYF. In DNA form, the CDR3 reads TGCAGTGCTAGAGGACGAGAGGAGACCCAGTACTTC.

The chain links TRBV15 to TRBJ1-2; D gene ambiguous. CDR1 is LNHNV and CDR2 is YYDKDF in the germline V gene (reference sequence). V was cut by 5 bases and J by 6 bases, with 19 bases left in between. This CDR3 spans 15 amino acids. CDR3 region: CATSPTRGWTNGYTF. In nucleotides, the CDR3 is TGTGCCACCAGCCCCACCCGAGGTTGGACGAATGGCTACACCTTC.

The rearrangement joins TRBV7-2 to TRBJ2-1, with TRBD2 identical over 8 bases. The V gene's germline CDR1 is SGHTA and CDR2 FQGNSA. The CDR3 is 15 amino acids. V shed 5 bases and J 4 bases; nucleotides not matched to a gene: 7. The CDR3 loop is CASSLEAGAYNEQFF. The CDR3 coding sequence is TGTGCCAGCAGCCTCGAAGCGGGAGCTTACAATGAGCAGTTCTTC.

This clonotype was observed a few times. The V call is TRBV6-4, the J call TRBJ2-1, with D tentatively TRBD2 (6 bases). There are 15 residues in the CDR3. The germline CDR1 and CDR2 sequences are MRHNA and SNTAGT. Trimming left V 6 bases short and J 0 bases short, with 12 bases between. The CDR3, as DNA: TGTGCCAGCAGCCCGGGGGACCGCTCCTACAATGAGCAGTTCTTC. It codes for CASSPGDRSYNEQFF.

The chain uses TRBV20-1 and TRBJ2-7; no reliable D call. CDR1 is DFQATT and CDR2 is SNEGSKA in the germline V gene (reference sequence). The CDR3 spans 13 residues. The V end lost 0 bases, the J end lost 6 bases, and 12 bases lay between the germline ends. The CDR3 spells CSAREGSWSEQYF. The CDR3, as DNA: TGCAGTGCTAGAGAGGGGTCTTGGAGCGAGCAGTACTTC.

The gene calls are TRBV9 and TRBJ2-4; 7 nucleotides match TRBD1. The J call is doubtful: the DNA matches TRBJ2-7 better. Germline values: CDR1 SGDLS, CDR2 YYNGEE. The CDR3 is made up of 14 amino acids. CDR3 sequence: CASSVGTETYEQYF. The DNA for the CDR3 is TGTGCCAGCAGCGTCGGGACAGAAACCTACGAGCAGTACTTC.

This clonotype was observed a handful of times. The rearrangement links TRBV5-1 to TRBJ2-7; 10 bases map to TRBD1. Unmatched junction bases numbered 10, after V lost 6 bases and J lost 1 base. Germline CDR1 and CDR2: SGHRS and YFSETQ. The CDR3 has 16 residues. The CDR3 reads CASNTPGQGTSYEQYF. For the CDR3, the DNA is TGCGCCAGCAACACACCGGGACAGGGGACGTCCTACGAGCAGTACTTC.

The chain links TRBV27 to TRBJ2-5, with 7 bases matching TRBD2. Germline CDR1 is MNHEY and CDR2 is SMNVEV (reference sequence). Trimming removed 3 bases from V and 5 bases from J; junction bases left unmatched: 15. The CDR3 has 17 amino acids. Here the CDR3 DNA reads TGTGCCAGCAGTTTGCGGGGGTTGGGGCCAGCGCAGGAGACCCAGTACTTC. This encodes CASSLRGLGPAQETQYF.

This clonotype was observed a handful of times. The chain links TRBV7-9 to TRBJ2-3; maybe TRBD2 (5 bases). Trimming shortened V by 5 bases and J by 1 base, and 16 bases separated the two germline ends. This CDR3 has 16 amino acids. Germline V lookup: CDR1 SEHNR, CDR2 FQNEAQ (reference sequence). The CDR3 spells CASSARATEGTDTQYF. In DNA form, the CDR3 reads TGTGCCAGCAGCGCCCGGGCCACGGAGGGCACAGATACGCAGTATTTT.

Only a few counts were recorded for this clonotype. The rearrangement joins TRBV20-1 to TRBJ2-3, with 8 positions matching TRBD2. Trimming took 7 bases from V and 5 from J; bases not matched to a gene: 11. The germline CDR1 and CDR2 sequences are DFQATT and SNEGSKA (reference sequence). The CDR3 runs 14 residues. CDR3 sequence reads: CSVTFAGRGDTQYF. CDR3 DNA: TGCAGTGTGACGTTCGCCGGGAGGGGAGATACGCAGTATTTT.

This clonotype was detected only a few times. This chain links TRBV7-9 with TRBJ2-3, with 7 nucleotides matching TRBD2. The length of the CDR3 is 13 residues. In germline, CDR1 is SEHNR, CDR2 FQNEAQ (reference sequence). Unmatched junction bases numbered 5, after V lost 1 base and J lost 10 bases. CDR3: CASSLGAGAAQYF. DNA of the CDR3: TGTGCCAGCAGCTTAGGGGCGGGAGCCGCGCAGTATTTT.

V gene TRBV5-8 combines with J gene TRBJ2-1, with D perhaps matching TRBD2 (5 bases). With 2 bases removed from V and 4 bases from J, the gap between germline ends came to 13 bases. CDR1 is SGHTS and CDR2 is YDEGEE in the germline V gene. CDR3 size: 15 residues. CDR3 sequence reads: CASSLGVARYNEQFF. The DNA of the CDR3 is TGTGCCAGCAGCTTAGGAGTAGCGCGATACAATGAGCAGTTCTTC. The variable domain in full, with the rest retrieved from reference TRBV5-8 and TRBJ2-1, is EAGVTQSPTHLIKTRGQQATLRCSPISGHTSVYWYQQALGLGLQFLLWYDEGEERNRGNFPPRFSGRQFPNYSSELNVNALELEDSALYLCASSLGVARYNEQFFGPGTRLTVL.

This clonotype has just a few counts. The chain has TRBV10-3 and TRBJ2-5; 8 bases fit TRBD1. Trimming cost V 0 bases and J 7 bases; bases outside gene matches: 4. The CDR3 consists of 14 residues. CDR1 and CDR2 from the germline V gene are ENHRY and SYGVKD. CDR3 sequence: CAISESTQGATQYF. As DNA, the CDR3 is TGTGCCATCAGTGAGTCGACTCAGGGGGCGACCCAGTACTTC.

Turning to this clonotype: Without the conserved terminal phenylalanine or tryptophan, this CDR3 likely stems from a read error. This chain connects TRBV20-1 to TRBJ2-4; 9 positions match TRBD1. The J call may not be correct, given that the DNA end is closer to TRBJ2-7. The germline V gene has CDR1 DFQATT and CDR2 SNEGSKA (reference sequence). The CDR3 consists of 18 residues. CDR3 loop: CSAGKHIQGASSSYEQYC. CDR3 nucleotides: TGCAGTGCTGGCAAACACATACAGGGGGCCTCGAGCTCCTACGAGCAGTACTGC.

The CDR3: CASSFSRTDTQYF. DNA for the CDR3: TGTGCCAGCAGCTTCTCCCGCACAGATACGCAGTATTTT. This chain links TRBV7-2 with TRBJ2-3; D is unresolved. V was clipped by 3 bases and J by 1 base, with 5 bases between them. The CDR3 covers 13 residues. CDR1 and CDR2 from the germline V gene are SGHTA and FQGNSA.

The chain employs TRBV12-3 or TRBV12-4 and TRBJ1-6; D may be TRBD1 (5 bases). This CDR3 is 12 amino acids long. Trimming removed 5 bases at V and 9 bases at J, with 8 bases between. For the CDR3, the DNA is TGTGCCAGCAGTGCTGGGGCTTCACCCCTCCACTTT. Translated, it gives CASSAGASPLHF.

This clonotype was seen a handful of times. The CDR3 DNA sequence: TGTGCCACCAGTGATGCCAGGTCTAGCGCGGACTCCTACGAGCAGTACTTC. Amino acid sequence: CATSDARSSADSYEQYF. The rearrangement uses TRBV24-1 and TRBJ2-7; tentative D call: TRBD2 (6 bases). Germline-derived CDR1 and CDR2 are KGHDR and SFDVKD. The germline V and J ends were trimmed by 3 bases and 0 bases, with 17 bases remaining between them. The CDR3 runs to 17 residues.

V gene TRBV25-1 combines with J gene TRBJ2-3; D uncertain. The CDR3 extends over 14 amino acids. Trimming removed 4 bases from V and 2 bases from J, with 10 bases in between. From germline, CDR1 is MGHDK and CDR2 SYGVNS. The chain's CDR3 is CASSGPVITDTQYF. The CDR3 DNA is TGTGCCAGCAGTGGTCCGGTGATCACAGATACGCAGTATTTT.

This clonotype has a handful of counts. The junction does not match germline at one end; this may be a read error. The chain employs TRBV7-2 and TRBJ2-7, with TRBD2 matching over 8 bases. This CDR3 contains 17 residues. Per the germline V gene, CDR1 is SGHTA and CDR2 is FQGNSA. The CDR3 bases are TGCGCCAGCAGCACCAACCCACTAGCGGTGAGCTCCTACGAGCAGTACTTC. It translates to CASSTNPLAVSSYEQYF.

The CDR3 protein is CASSQNNRVRDTEAFF. The CDR3 DNA is TGTGCCAGCAGCCAAAATAACAGGGTTCGGGACACTGAAGCTTTCTTT. J is TRBJ1-1 and V is TRBV3-1; D is possibly TRBD1 (6 bases). The V gene lost 2 bases and the J gene lost 3 bases, with 16 bases spanning the gap. CDR1 and CDR2 from the germline V gene are LGHDT and YNNKEL (reference sequence). The CDR3 has 16 residues.

The chain couples TRBV12-3 or TRBV12-4 to TRBJ1-5, with no clear D. The CDR3 is 12 amino acids. Trimming removed 3 bases from V and 9 bases from J, with 9 bases in between. For the CDR3, the DNA is TGTGCCAGCAGTTTCCAGGCTTGGCCCCAGCATTTT. It yields the protein CASSFQAWPQHF.